The rows below give T cell receptor beta chains drawn from one sample of a study of blood T cell repertoires in COVID-19. The repertoire was sequenced with immunoSEQ multiplex PCR; TCRdb's copy has only in-frame clones and lacks some. The data show over 250,000 clones, about 87% seen once. The specimen sequenced was PBMCs or T cells enriched from blood (not recorded which). All receptors come from a woman younger than 30 who had recovered from COVID-19. Both conserved end residues are trimmed from each CDR3. Rows give clone size only sometimes, using once, few, many, or a class for an expanded clone.

abundance: .; v_gene: TRBV9; CDR3aa: ASSPDRGYRGYT
abundance: .; v_gene: TRBV6-2/TRBV6-3; CDR3aa: ASSQTGGIRTGELF
abundance: once; v_gene: TRBV19; CDR3aa: ASSIAGQGFNEQY
abundance: .; v_gene: TRBV24-1; CDR3aa: ATSDRQDYGYT
abundance: .; v_gene: TRBV25-1; CDR3aa: ASTQTGGSYNSPLH
abundance: .; v_gene: TRBV7-9; CDR3aa: ASSPQRGGMDTQY
abundance: .; v_gene: TRBV15; CDR3aa: ATSRDRSGGQPQH
abundance: .; v_gene: TRBV20-1; CDR3aa: SASTSGRRRNEQF
abundance: .; v_gene: TRBV7-2; CDR3aa: ASSLVPGSTTEAF
abundance: .; v_gene: TRBV7-9; CDR3aa: ASSLPRREQETQY
abundance: .; v_gene: TRBV4-1; CDR3aa: ASSRDREANEQF
abundance: .; v_gene: TRBV5-1; CDR3aa: ASSLVFAGDTEAF
abundance: .; v_gene: TRBV3-1/TRBV3-2; CDR3aa: ASSHRGGVNTEAF
abundance: .; v_gene: TRBV5-4; CDR3aa: ASSLLEEYGYT
abundance: .; v_gene: TRBV6-5; CDR3aa: ASRRGFTEAF
abundance: .; v_gene: TRBV2; CDR3aa: ASSDRGDYGYT
abundance: once; v_gene: TRBV5-1; CDR3aa: ASSASGGEIGGAQY
abundance: .; v_gene: TRBV9; CDR3aa: ASSVGLAGYEQY